The rows below give T cell receptor beta chains drawn from one sample of a study of blood T cell repertoires in COVID-19. Clones were sequenced by immunoSEQ multiplex PCR, and TCRdb holds only the in-frame ones, with some missing. This table has 300,000 or so clones, 80% to 90% appearing once. Sequenced material: PBMCs or T cells enriched from blood (not recorded which). These receptor sequences come from a woman aged 18-35 years who had recovered from COVID-19. Each CDR3 is given with its conserved first and last residue. The D gene is left open where the match is weak. Only some rows state a clone size, as once, few, many or a class for expanded clones.

d_gene: TRBD1
len: 14
abundance: once
v_gene: TRBV5-1
j_gene: TRBJ1-6
CDR3nt: TGCGCCAGCAGCTTGGGGGACAGGCCCCTGACCCTCCACTTT
CDR3aa: CASSLGDRPLTLHF

d_gene: TRBD1
len: 14
abundance: .
v_gene: TRBV7-9
j_gene: TRBJ2-2
CDR3nt: TGTGCCAGCAGCTTGACAGGGGGCATCGGGGAGCTGTTTTTT
CDR3aa: CASSLTGGIGELFF

d_gene: TRBD2
len: 16
abundance: .
v_gene: TRBV7-9
j_gene: TRBJ2-7
CDR3nt: TGTGCCAGCAGCTCGTCGTTGACTAGCGGGTCCTACGAGCAGTACTTC
CDR3aa: CASSSSLTSGSYEQYF

d_gene: .
len: 10
abundance: once
v_gene: TRBV12-3/TRBV12-4
j_gene: TRBJ1-1
CDR3nt: TGTGCCAGCACCGGGGTTGAAGCTTTCTTT
CDR3aa: CASTGVEAFF

d_gene: .
len: 15
abundance: .
v_gene: TRBV28
j_gene: TRBJ1-1
CDR3nt: TGTGCCAGCAGTTTATACAGGGTATACGACACTGAAGCTTTCTTT
CDR3aa: CASSLYRVYDTEAFF

d_gene: .
len: 16
abundance: once
v_gene: TRBV7-9
j_gene: TRBJ2-2
CDR3nt: TGTGCCAGCAGCTTAGTTGTGGCGGCGAACACCGGGGAGCTGTTTTTT
CDR3aa: CASSLVVAANTGELFF

d_gene: TRBD1
len: 15
abundance: .
v_gene: TRBV5-1
j_gene: TRBJ2-3
CDR3nt: TGCGCCAGCAGAACCGGGACAGGGGGAACAGATACGCAGTATTTT
CDR3aa: CASRTGTGGTDTQYF

d_gene: TRBD2
len: 15
abundance: .
v_gene: TRBV2
j_gene: TRBJ2-7
CDR3nt: TGTGCCAGCAGTTCCGGACTAGCGATCGTCTACGAGCAGTACTTC
CDR3aa: CASSSGLAIVYEQYF

d_gene: TRBD1
len: 16
abundance: .
v_gene: TRBV11-2
j_gene: TRBJ2-2
CDR3nt: TGTGCCAGCAGCTCGTACAGGGGGCGAGTCGCCGGGGAGCTGTTTTTT
CDR3aa: CASSSYRGRVAGELFF

d_gene: TRBD2
len: 15
abundance: .
v_gene: TRBV7-2
j_gene: TRBJ2-1
CDR3nt: TGTGCCAGCAGCTACAGCGGGAGTGGCTACAATGAGCAGTTCTTC
CDR3aa: CASSYSGSGYNEQFF

d_gene: .
len: 13
abundance: .
v_gene: TRBV29-1
j_gene: TRBJ1-1
CDR3nt: TGCAGCGTCCGGAGGGATCTGAACACTGAAGCTTTCTTT
CDR3aa: CSVRRDLNTEAFF

d_gene: TRBD1
len: 13
abundance: .
v_gene: TRBV2
j_gene: TRBJ1-2
CDR3nt: TGTGCCAGCAGTGTAACAGGGGGCGATGGCTACACCTTC
CDR3aa: CASSVTGGDGYTF

d_gene: .
len: 14
abundance: .
v_gene: TRBV19
j_gene: TRBJ1-5
CDR3nt: TGTGCCAGTAGCCTCTCTATAATGAGAAAGCCCCAGCATTTT
CDR3aa: CASSLSIMRKPQHF

d_gene: TRBD2
len: 17
abundance: .
v_gene: TRBV28
j_gene: TRBJ2-1
CDR3nt: TGTGCCAGCAGTACCCCGGGACTAGCGGGAGGTCTGGATGAGCAGTTCTTC
CDR3aa: CASSTPGLAGGLDEQFF

d_gene: .
len: 16
abundance: few
v_gene: TRBV11-2
j_gene: TRBJ1-1
CDR3nt: TGTGCCAGCAGCTTAGATCTAAGTCGAGGGTTCACTGAAGCTTTCTTT
CDR3aa: CASSLDLSRGFTEAFF

d_gene: TRBD1
len: 16
abundance: .
v_gene: TRBV5-5
j_gene: TRBJ1-6
CDR3nt: TGTGCCAGCAGTTCGCTGACAGGGTCTTGGAATTCACCCCTCCACTTT
CDR3aa: CASSSLTGSWNSPLHF

d_gene: TRBD2
len: 16
abundance: .
v_gene: TRBV13
j_gene: TRBJ2-5
CDR3nt: TGTGCCAGCAGCTTAAACCTAGCGGGCTTAGGGGAGACCCAGTACTTC
CDR3aa: CASSLNLAGLGETQYF

d_gene: .
len: 17
abundance: .
v_gene: TRBV18
j_gene: TRBJ1-5
CDR3nt: TGTGCCAGCTCACCAATGGAGGGAAGAGGGAACAATCAGCCCCAGCATTTT
CDR3aa: CASSPMEGRGNNQPQHF